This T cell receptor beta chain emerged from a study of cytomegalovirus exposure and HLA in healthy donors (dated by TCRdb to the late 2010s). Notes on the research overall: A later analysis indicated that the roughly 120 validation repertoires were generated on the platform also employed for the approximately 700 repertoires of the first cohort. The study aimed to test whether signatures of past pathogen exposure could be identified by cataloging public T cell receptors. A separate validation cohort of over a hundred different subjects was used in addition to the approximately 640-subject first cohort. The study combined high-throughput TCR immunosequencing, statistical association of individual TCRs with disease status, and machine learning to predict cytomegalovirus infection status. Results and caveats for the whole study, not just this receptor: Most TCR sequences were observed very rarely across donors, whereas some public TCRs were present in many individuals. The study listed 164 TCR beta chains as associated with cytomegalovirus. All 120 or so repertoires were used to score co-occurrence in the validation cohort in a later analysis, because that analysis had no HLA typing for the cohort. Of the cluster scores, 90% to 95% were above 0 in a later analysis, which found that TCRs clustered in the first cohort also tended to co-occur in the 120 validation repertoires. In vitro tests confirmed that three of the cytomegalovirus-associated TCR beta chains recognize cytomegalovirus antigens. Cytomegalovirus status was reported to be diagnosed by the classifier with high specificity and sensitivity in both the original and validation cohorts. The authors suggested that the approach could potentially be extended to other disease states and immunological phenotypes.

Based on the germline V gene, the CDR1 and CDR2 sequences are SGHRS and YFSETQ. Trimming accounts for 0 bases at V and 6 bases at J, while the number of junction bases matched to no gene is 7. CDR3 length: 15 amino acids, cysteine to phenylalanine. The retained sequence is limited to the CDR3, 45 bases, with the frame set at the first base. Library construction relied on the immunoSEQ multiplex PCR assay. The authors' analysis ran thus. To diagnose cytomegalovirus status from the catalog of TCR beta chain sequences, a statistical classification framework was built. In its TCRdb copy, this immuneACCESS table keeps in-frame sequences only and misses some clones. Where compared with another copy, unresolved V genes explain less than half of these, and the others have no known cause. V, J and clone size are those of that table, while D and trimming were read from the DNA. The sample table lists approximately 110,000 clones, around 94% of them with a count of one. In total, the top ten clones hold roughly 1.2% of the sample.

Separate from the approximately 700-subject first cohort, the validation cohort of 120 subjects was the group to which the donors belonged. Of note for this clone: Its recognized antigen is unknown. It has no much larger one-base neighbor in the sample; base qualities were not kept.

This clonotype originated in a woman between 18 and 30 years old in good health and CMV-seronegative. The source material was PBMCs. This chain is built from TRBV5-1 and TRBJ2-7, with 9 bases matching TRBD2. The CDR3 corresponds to CASSLVVAGDREQYF. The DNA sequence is TGCGCCAGCAGCTTGGTTGTAGCGGGAGATCGCGAGCAGTACTTC.